The present T cell receptor (beta chain) was sequenced within a study of shared clonotypes between healthy human individuals (dated by TCRdb to about 2020). Regarding the study in general: The cohort comprised two women and a few men aged 18 to 49 years. Per donor, three plates each were used for CD4 naive and CD4 memory, two for CD8 naive, and one for CD8 memory. Blood TCR repertoires of roughly five healthy adults were deeply sequenced to estimate repertoire size and the extent of clonotype sharing between individuals. To increase sequencing depth and limit assay-specific biases, different laboratories used diverse techniques to prepare libraries and sequence TCR repertoires. Per donor, leukapheresis produced somewhere between about 0.8 and 9 billion PBMCs.

Using the deep immunoSEQ assay, multiplex PCR amplified TCR CDR3 regions from genomic DNA. Extracted genomic DNA from each cell subset was spread evenly across all wells of several immunoSEQ 96-well plates, with each plate serving as a replicate. Each replicate PCR for sorted subsets received about 200 ng genomic DNA, equal to roughly 30,000 T cell genomes. The purified libraries were quantified using a Qubit 3.0 fluorometer, sized with a Bioanalyzer 2100, and then quantified again using the KAPA Library Quantification kit. Each immunoSEQ 96-well plate was sequenced on its own single-read 150-cycle Illumina NextSeq 550 flow cell. Per the source publication's procedure: Because the immunoSEQ output held only junctional sequences and lacked quality scores, the filtering could not match the filtering applied to full-length reads. To assign V/J genes and CDR3, sequences were annotated against IMGT germline references using PyIR, a Python wrapper for IgBLAST v1.9. Reads were filtered out if the reads had weak V/J assignments (E-value above 1e-6), no CDR3, stop codons, out-of-frame junctions, or ambiguous translated residues. V3J clonotypes were defined as sequences sharing an identical inferred V gene, J gene, and CDR3 amino acid sequence. The percentage overlap between two repertoires was calculated by dividing the number of shared unique clonotypes by the size of the smaller repertoire. RTK rarefaction, the Chao1 estimator, and Recon v2.1 estimates of unobserved clonotypes were used to assess repertoire richness. OLGA was used to compute generation probabilities for all TCRbeta clonotypes that the gDNA method yielded from several donors. The clones in this table, taken by TCRdb from immuneACCESS, are in-frame only. Not every clone is retained; where verified, under half of the shortfall comes from an unresolved V gene, and the cause of the rest is unknown. The V and J calls and clone size are taken from that table; D and trimming were inferred from the DNA. Here the sample has over a million clones; 95% to 99% occur a single time. The ten largest account for 0.45% of the sample.

Between the V and J ends, shortened by 6 bases and 3 bases respectively, the junction contains 15 bases. From its cysteine to its phenylalanine, the CDR3 spans 14 amino acids. Just the 42-base CDR3 DNA is kept, in frame starting at base 1. For CDR1 and CDR2, the germline V gene lists SNHLY and FYNNEI. The investigation overall reported the following: Pairwise subsampling led to the expectation that sequencing depth would affect the degree of clonotype sharing among donors. Rarefaction of sorted-subset datasets indicated incomplete sequencing despite the large sequencing depth. Estimated clonotype richness was generally larger for naive than for memory subsets. Higher generation probabilities were observed for clonotypes shared by all four sorted-subset donors than for non-shared clonotypes. The small number of donors limited the genetic and exposure-history diversity represented. When several donors were compared, the shared fraction of clonotypes was around 5.1% for naive CD4, around 4% for naive CD8, roughly 2.5% for memory CD4, and 0.35% to 0.4% for memory CD8. Sampling was limited to blood, and TCR repertoires in tissue likely differ from TCR repertoires in blood.

Concerning this clone itself: Its cognate antigen has yet to be identified. Nothing much larger sits one base from this clone, and base qualities are not available.

Donors were healthy HIV-negative adults with no recently reported acute infections or vaccinations. All donors were Caucasian adults living in Nashville, Tennessee, USA. Magnetic negative selection was used to enrich CD4+ T cells, after which naive cells were positively selected on CD45RA and the negative fraction became the memory subset. Blood was obtained by leukapheresis, after which PBMCs were separated by Ficoll-Histopaque density gradient centrifugation and cryopreserved in liquid nitrogen vapor phase. Analytical flow cytometry was used to check the purity and quantity of every magnetically sorted T cell population. From each sorted fraction, genomic DNA was isolated and quantified by UV absorbance on a Nanodrop 2000c.

Input material: naive CD4+ T cells sorted from blood. The cell subset or site label, as the study defines it: CD45RA+ positively selected. The chain is assembled from TRBV2 and TRBJ2-7; the D segment cannot be called with confidence. This receptor was obtained from a man between 25 and 39 years old in good health. CDR3 loop: CASSRNEARYEQYF. The base sequence is TGTGCCAGCAGCCGAAACGAGGCGCGCTACGAGCAGTACTTC.